One and the same sample provided the 32 T cell receptor beta chains below, sequenced in a study of T cell responses to AZD1222 COVID-19 vaccine. The protocol was immunoSEQ multiplex PCR, while the TCRdb copy is restricted to in-frame clones and leaves out a portion. The repertoire includes about 110,000 clones, 65% to 85% of them detected once, and about 9.5% sits in the top ten. Sequencing used peripheral blood, obtained on day 0 of AZD1222 vaccination. These receptors originate from an adult in good health.

The CDR3 is CASSYRGRASGDTQYF. The CDR3 bases are TGTGCCAGCAGTTACCGCGGGAGGGCCTCTGGAGATACGCAGTATTTT. This chain connects TRBV6-5 to TRBJ2-3; 9 bases map to TRBD2. The germline V gene has CDR1 MNHEY and CDR2 SVGAGI. Trimming at V came to 2 bases and at J to 5 bases, leaving 8 bases not matched to a gene. This CDR3 is 16 amino acids long.

The rearrangement uses TRBV27 and TRBJ2-1; 8 nucleotides align to TRBD2. The CDR3 loop spans 14 amino acids. Trimming removed 3 bases from V and 3 bases from J; junction bases left unmatched: 1. Germline V gene data show CDR1 as MNHEY and CDR2 as SMNVEV (reference sequence). The CDR3 here is CASSFTSGYNEQFF. The CDR3 DNA reads TGTGCCAGCAGTTTCACTAGCGGCTACAATGAGCAGTTCTTC.

The rearrangement joins TRBV7-8 to TRBJ1-5, with D uncertain. The CDR3 consists of 15 residues. Germline-derived CDR1 and CDR2 are SGHVS and FQNEAQ. V lost 5 bases and J lost 0, with 11 bases in between. The CDR3 DNA is TGTGCCAGCAGCCCTCTCCCATATAGCAATCAGCCCCAGCATTTT. It translates to CASSPLPYSNQPQHF. Together with reference TRBV7-8 and TRBJ1-5, the CDR3 gives the full variable domain: GAGVSQSPRYKVAKRGQDVALRCDPISGHVSLFWYQQALGQGPEFLTYFQNEAQLDKSGLPSDRFFAERPEGSVSTLKIQRTQQEDSAVYLCASSPLPYSNQPQHFGDGTRLSIL.

V gene TRBV5-1 combines with J gene TRBJ1-5; 8 bases fit TRBD1. The germline V gene encodes CDR1 SGHRS and CDR2 YFSETQ. With 4 bases clipped from V and 3 bases from J, the junction kept 3 bases outside the gene matches. This CDR3 spans 14 amino acids. For the CDR3, the DNA is TGCGCCAGCAGCGGACAGGGATTCAATCAGCCCCAGCATTTT. As protein: CASSGQGFNQPQHF. Full variable domain (missing parts from reference TRBV5-1 and TRBJ1-5): KAGVTQTPRYLIKTRGQQVTLSCSPISGHRSVSWYQQTPGQGLQFLFEYFSETQRNKGNFPGRFSGRQFSNSRSEMNVSTLELGDSALYLCASSGQGFNQPQHFGDGTRLSIL.

The chain is built from TRBV6-6 and TRBJ2-5; 9 bases agree with TRBD2. CDR3 length: 16 residues. Looked up from germline, CDR1 is MNHNY and CDR2 is SVGAGI (reference sequence). Trimming removed 5 bases from V and 4 bases from J; junction bases left unmatched: 11. The CDR3 here is CASSRKREAPGETQYF. In DNA form, the CDR3 reads TGTGCCAGCAGTAGAAAGCGGGAGGCCCCAGGAGAGACCCAGTACTTC.

The genes are TRBV11-2 and TRBJ1-3, with 7 bases fitting TRBD1. The CDR3 is 15 amino acids. V lost 5 bases and J lost 4; bases outside the gene matches: 8. Germline CDR1 is SGHAT and CDR2 is FQNNGV. CDR3 sequence (DNA): TGTGCCAGCAGCCCGGGGGACAGAGCCGGAAACACCATATATTTT. Translating gives CASSPGDRAGNTIYF.

The chain recombines TRBV6-1 with TRBJ2-7, with 16 bases identical to TRBD2. Germline V CDR1 and CDR2: MNHNS, SASEGT. The V and J ends lost 4 bases and 5 bases, in that order; junction bases with no gene match: 5. The CDR3 is 16 amino acids. The CDR3 nucleotides are TGTGCCAGCAGTGCCATAGGGACTAGCGGGAGGGACGAGCAGTACTTC. This sequence encodes CASSAIGTSGRDEQYF.

The chain has TRBV6-5 and TRBJ2-1, with D possibly TRBD2 on 6 matching bases. The ends were cut back, 6 bases at V and 5 bases at J, with 8 bases in the middle. The CDR3 sequence is 12 residues long. Germline V gives CDR1 MNHEY, CDR2 SVGAGI. The CDR3 region is CASRGEDNEQFF. The CDR3, as DNA: TGTGCCAGCAGGGGGGAGGACAATGAGCAGTTCTTC.

CDR3 in amino acids: CAIRTGDSPLHF. The CDR3 coding sequence is TGTGCCATCAGGACGGGGGATTCACCCCTCCACTTT. The genes are TRBV10-3 and TRBJ1-6, with D possibly TRBD1 on 5 matching bases. V was clipped by 6 bases and J by 8 bases, with 8 bases between them. This CDR3 region has 12 residues. Germline V gives CDR1 ENHRY, CDR2 SYGVKD.

This chain links TRBV5-4 with TRBJ2-7; D perhaps matches TRBD2 (6 bases). With 0 bases removed from V and 0 bases from J, the gap between germline ends came to 13 bases. The germline gives CDR1 SGHNT, CDR2 YYREEE (reference sequence). The CDR3 contains 16 residues. The CDR3 DNA follows: TGTGCCAGCAGCTTGGGGAGGGCGGGGTCCTCCTACGAGCAGTACTTC. Protein: CASSLGRAGSSYEQYF.

This clone appeared many times. The gene calls are TRBV3-1 (or the pseudogene TRBV3-2) and TRBJ1-2; TRBD1 agrees at 9 bases. Germline V gene data show CDR1 as LGHDT and CDR2 as YNNKEL (reference sequence). There are 16 residues in the CDR3. The junction had 7 bases not matched to a gene; V was cut back by 1 base and J by 4 bases. In DNA, the CDR3 is TGTGCCAGCAGCCAAGCGGGACAGGGCGTCGGCTATGGCTACACCTTC. Translated, it gives CASSQAGQGVGYGYTF.

The J gene is TRBJ1-1, the V gene TRBV7-9; weak D call: TRBD1 (6 bases). CDR1 and CDR2 (germline): SEHNR, FQNEAQ (reference sequence). This CDR3 comprises 14 residues. V was pared by 5 bases and J by 3 bases, with 13 bases between. CDR3 coding DNA: TGTGCCAGCAGCCCGCAAGGGGGGCACACTGAAGCTTTCTTT. It yields the protein CASSPQGGHTEAFF.

In this sample, this clone turned up once. J is TRBJ1-1 and V is TRBV29-1; D possibly corresponds to TRBD1 (5 bases). Germline lookup yields CDR1 SQVTM and CDR2 ANQGSEA. Trimming shortened V by 7 bases and J by 0 bases, and 24 bases separated the two germline ends. CDR3 length equals 17 residues. CDR3 sequence (DNA): TGCAGCGCTGTCGCTGGGGGAAAAGGACACTTGAACACTGAAGCTTTCTTT. Translating gives CSAVAGGKGHLNTEAFF.

The gene calls are TRBV3-1 (or the pseudogene TRBV3-2) and TRBJ2-7, with D maybe TRBD1 (5 bases). Germline V gene sequence: CDR1 LGHDT, CDR2 YNNKEL (reference sequence). Trimming left V 1 base short and J 7 bases short, with 20 bases between. The CDR3 length is 16 residues. Written as DNA, the CDR3 is TGTGCCAGCAGCCAAGTCGTGACAGTCGTACGTGGAGAGCAGTACTTC. Translated, it gives CASSQVVTVVRGEQYF.

V is TRBV5-4 and J is TRBJ2-5, with D perhaps TRBD1 or TRBD2 (5 bases each). The CDR3 extends over 14 amino acids. Germline lookup yields CDR1 SGHNT and CDR2 YYREEE (reference sequence). Trimming shortened V by 5 bases and J by 6 bases, and 17 bases separated the two germline ends. CDR3 bases: TGTGCCAGCAGTAAAGACGGGACCGGTAAGACCCAGTACTTC. This codes for CASSKDGTGKTQYF.

V usage is TRBV28 and J usage is TRBJ2-2, with D possibly being TRBD1 (6 bases). The CDR3 is made up of 14 amino acids. The V end was cut by 5 bases, the J end by 8 bases, with 15 bases between. Germline V gene sequence: CDR1 MDHEN, CDR2 SYDVKM. CDR3 bases: TGTGCCAGCAGTAGGGGACAAGGTCGGGGGGAGCTGTTTTTT. This gives the protein CASSRGQGRGELFF.

CDR3 region: CASSRDSYEQYF. CDR3 in DNA: TGCGCCAGCAGCCGGGACTCCTACGAGCAGTACTTC. The chain recombines TRBV5-1 with TRBJ2-7; D is perhaps TRBD2 (5 bases). Per germline, CDR1 SGHRS and CDR2 YFSETQ. V lost 4 bases and J 0 bases, leaving 5 bases between the germline ends. The CDR3 runs to 12 residues.

The chain links TRBV5-1 to TRBJ1-1; D is ambiguous. The length of the CDR3 is 14 residues. Germline V gene data show CDR1 as SGHRS and CDR2 as YFSETQ. V was shortened by 3 bases and J by 3 bases, with 12 bases between the two germline ends. As DNA, the CDR3 is TGCGCCAGCAGCTCGGGCAGGACCGACACTGAAGCTTTCTTT. Translating gives CASSSGRTDTEAFF. Variable domain in full (rest from reference TRBV5-1 and TRBJ1-1): KAGVTQTPRYLIKTRGQQVTLSCSPISGHRSVSWYQQTPGQGLQFLFEYFSETQRNKGNFPGRFSGRQFSNSRSEMNVSTLELGDSALYLCASSSGRTDTEAFFGQGTRLTVV.

This clone is medium-sized (0.01 to 0.1%). This chain links TRBV27 with TRBJ2-2, with 7 bases that match TRBD1. V shed 3 bases, J shed 1 base, and the junction held 2 bases outside the gene matches. The CDR3 is 15 amino acids. Germline V CDR1 and CDR2: MNHEY, SMNVEV (reference sequence). The CDR3 coding sequence is TGTGCCAGCAGTTTGAGGGGGCGGAACACCGGGGAGCTGTTTTTT. It specifies CASSLRGRNTGELFF.

The chain has TRBV7-9 and TRBJ1-1; 7 nucleotides align to TRBD1. Germline CDR1 is SEHNR and CDR2 is FQNEAQ (reference sequence). V lost 5 bases, J lost 11 bases, and 11 bases stayed unmatched. There are 13 residues in the CDR3. This CDR3 reads CASSPVTGVRAFF. The CDR3 DNA reads TGTGCCAGCAGCCCGGTTACAGGGGTTCGGGCTTTCTTT.

This sequence joins TRBV2 and TRBJ2-5, with TRBD2 matching over 13 bases. Germline values: CDR1 SNHLY, CDR2 FYNNEI. The CDR3 extends over 14 amino acids. The V gene end was trimmed by 6 bases and the J gene end by 4 bases; junction bases not matched to a gene: 2. The CDR3: CASRGLAGAETQYF. As DNA, the CDR3 is TGTGCCAGCAGAGGACTAGCGGGAGCAGAGACCCAGTACTTC.

The chain is built from TRBV6-1 and TRBJ1-2; D call uncertain. The CDR3 runs 14 residues. Germline V CDR1 and CDR2: MNHNS, SASEGT. V was cut by 1 base and J by 3 bases, with 9 bases left in between. CDR3 DNA: TGTGCCAGCAGTGAAGTGGGCGTCGACTATGGCTACACCTTC. This gives the protein CASSEVGVDYGYTF.

The CDR3 is CASSSGGWRNSPLHF. The DNA for the CDR3 is TGTGCCAGCTCTTCGGGGGGGTGGAGAAATTCACCCCTCCACTTT. This chain uses TRBV6-5 with TRBJ1-6, with a tentative D call TRBD1 (5 bases). The CDR3 extends over 15 amino acids. With 8 bases removed from V and 7 bases from J, the gap between germline ends came to 18 bases. Germline V gene data show CDR1 as MNHEY and CDR2 as SVGAGI.

This clone was counted once. The genes are TRBV7-9 and TRBJ1-1; the D is unclear. The CDR3 runs to 13 residues. In germline, CDR1 is SEHNR, CDR2 FQNEAQ (reference sequence). Trimming took off 6 bases at V and 7 bases at J, with 15 bases between the two ends. This CDR3 is CASRGVLGGEAFF. The CDR3 DNA follows: TGTGCCAGCAGGGGAGTTTTAGGTGGTGAAGCTTTCTTT.

CDR3 nucleotides: TGTGCCAGCAGCGTAATGAGCGGGGGGAACACCGGGGAGCTGTTTTTT. This translates into CASSVMSGGNTGELFF. The chain uses TRBV9 and TRBJ2-2, with 8 bases aligning to TRBD2. Germline assignment: CDR1 SGDLS and CDR2 YYNGEE. J lost 1 base, V lost 1 base, and 3 bases had no gene match. The CDR3 has 16 amino acids.

A few counts support this clone. CDR3 amino acids: CASSLEEGQIYGYTF. CDR3 nucleotide sequence: TGTGCCAGCAGCTTAGAAGAGGGACAGATTTATGGCTACACCTTC. The V call is TRBV7-2, the J call TRBJ1-2; 7 positions agree with TRBD1. In germline, CDR1 is SGHTA, CDR2 FQGNSA. The V and J ends lost 1 base and 5 bases, in that order; junction bases with no gene match: 7. The CDR3 is 15 amino acids.

This clone occurred a few times. The CDR3: CASSLGPLPYDNYGYTF. CDR3 DNA: TGTGCCAGCAGCCTTGGGCCCCTCCCTTACGACAACTATGGCTACACCTTC. The rearrangement joins TRBV14 to TRBJ1-2; D is unresolved. Germline V lookup: CDR1 SGHDN, CDR2 FVKESK. The CDR3 has 17 amino acids. The V end was cut by 4 bases, the J end by 2 bases, with 20 bases between.

The chain joins TRBV28 to TRBJ1-1, with D possibly TRBD1 on 5 matching bases. V was trimmed by 3 bases and J by 5 bases, leaving 10 bases between them. The germline CDR1 and CDR2 sequences are MDHEN and SYDVKM. The CDR3 contains 13 residues. The CDR3 nucleotides read TGTGCCAGCAGTTTTCACGGGGGAACTGAAGCTTTCTTT. The encoded protein is CASSFHGGTEAFF.

The J gene is TRBJ2-7, the V gene TRBV30; 8 bases line up with TRBD1. With V trimmed by 8 bases and J by 2 bases, 8 bases remained unmatched. The CDR3 totals 13 residues. Germline CDR1 GTSNPN, CDR2 SVGIG (reference sequence). For the CDR3, the DNA is TGTGCCGTAAAGGGACAGGACGCCTACGAGCAGTACTTC. Residues: CAVKGQDAYEQYF.

The chain recombines TRBV4-1 with TRBJ2-7; TRBD2 might be the D (6 bases). The CDR3 contains 14 residues. Germline-derived CDR1 and CDR2 are MGHRA and YSYEKL. V lost 2 bases to trimming and J lost 6 bases, with 14 bases between them. This CDR3 is CASSQTGVAFEQYF. DNA for the CDR3: TGCGCCAGCAGCCAAACGGGGGTGGCCTTCGAGCAGTACTTC.

This chain joins TRBV2 and TRBJ2-2; a weak D match, TRBD1 (5 bases). Germline CDR1 SNHLY, CDR2 FYNNEI. Trimming pared 1 base from V and 1 base from J, leaving 7 bases between. The CDR3 covers 15 residues. As DNA, the CDR3 is TGTGCCAGCAGTGAAGGACAGTTGAACACCGGGGAGCTGTTTTTT. Protein: CASSEGQLNTGELFF.

This sequence joins TRBV7-9 and TRBJ1-5, with 10 bases matching TRBD1. The V gene end was trimmed by 4 bases and the J gene end by 3 bases; junction bases not matched to a gene: 9. Germline CDR1 is SEHNR and CDR2 is FQNEAQ (reference sequence). This CDR3 spans 17 amino acids. CDR3 in amino acids: CASSSSGTGAHNQPQHF. For the CDR3, the DNA is TGTGCCAGCAGCTCGTCCGGGACAGGGGCCCACAATCAGCCCCAGCATTTT.